Presented here are 13 T cell receptor beta chains from one specimen sequenced in a study of neurological immune-mediated disorders. TCRdb re-called the 5' RACE reads through MiXCR, storing one row per CDR3 protein. The data show 32,000 or so distinct CDR3 sequences, about 12% seen once. What was sequenced was PBMCs. The receptor source for this set is a woman aged 55 to 70 in good health.

In this sample, this clonotype turned up many times. V is TRBV7-9 and J is TRBJ2-7, with D perhaps matching TRBD2 (6 bases). Germline V gene lookup returns CDR1 SEHNR and CDR2 FQNEAQ (reference sequence). Trimming pared 4 bases from V and 0 bases from J, leaving 10 bases between. CDR3 size: 14 residues. CDR3 protein: CASSSRRDSYEQYF. In DNA form, the CDR3 reads TGTGCCAGCAGCTCTAGGAGGGACTCCTACGAGCAGTACTTC.

A few counts support this clonotype. A much more abundant neighbour one base away suggests this may be a read error. The V gene is TRBV6-1, the J gene TRBJ2-3; 9 nucleotides align to TRBD2. CDR1 is MNHNS and CDR2 is SASEGT in the germline V gene. This CDR3 contains 16 residues. After removal of 2 bases from V and 3 bases from J, the junction contained 6 bases not matched to a gene. In DNA, the CDR3 is TGTGCCAGCAGTGAACTATGGCGGGGGGGAACAGATACGCAGTATTTT. Its translation: CASSELWRGGTDTQYF.

This clonotype has a count of ten or more. The rearrangement links TRBV5-6 to TRBJ2-7; no clear D. The V gene lost 2 bases and the J gene lost 2 bases, with 14 bases spanning the gap. The CDR3 contains 15 residues. The germline V gene has CDR1 SGHDT and CDR2 YYEEEE. The DNA for the CDR3 is TGTGCCAGCAGCTTCTTCTTAAGGCAGCCCTACGAGCAGTACTTC. It specifies CASSFFLRQPYEQYF.

This clonotype is judged medium-sized. V gene TRBV2 combines with J gene TRBJ2-1; 9 bases map to TRBD2. The CDR3 totals 15 residues. Germline loops: CDR1 SNHLY, CDR2 FYNNEI. The trim removed 6 bases at V and 8 bases at J, leaving 11 bases unmatched. The CDR3 loop reads CASRVRGSGGDEQFF. The CDR3 nucleotides are TGTGCCAGCAGGGTCCGGGGTAGCGGGGGCGATGAGCAGTTCTTC.

In this sample, this clonotype turned up many times. CDR3 DNA: TGTGCCAGCATGGGGGGCGGCTCACCCCTCCACTTT. Its translation is CASMGGGSPLHF. The chain uses TRBV12-3 or TRBV12-4 and TRBJ1-6, with D perhaps TRBD1 (6 bases). V lost 7 bases and J 10 bases, leaving 11 bases between the germline ends. This CDR3 has 12 amino acids.

This clonotype was observed many times. The chain employs TRBV6-2 or TRBV6-3 and TRBJ1-2; D is ambiguous. CDR3 length: 13 residues. V lost 2 bases and J 4 bases, leaving 8 bases between the germline ends. Germline V gene data show CDR1 as MNHEY and CDR2 as SVGEGT. The CDR3 reads CASSYDFGYGYTF. As DNA, the CDR3 is TGTGCCAGCAGTTACGACTTTGGCTATGGCTACACCTTC.

This clonotype was recorded many times. In DNA form, the CDR3 reads TGCGCCAGCAATCAGGACAGGGGGTCCACTGAAGCTTTCTTT. It translates to CASNQDRGSTEAFF. The rearrangement uses TRBV5-1 and TRBJ1-1, with 10 bases that match TRBD1. The germline gives CDR1 SGHRS, CDR2 YFSETQ. V lost 6 bases and J lost 4; bases outside the gene matches: 6. The CDR3 extends over 14 amino acids. Based on the CDR3 plus reference TRBV5-1 and TRBJ1-1, the full variable domain is KAGVTQTPRYLIKTRGQQVTLSCSPISGHRSVSWYQQTPGQGLQFLFEYFSETQRNKGNFPGRFSGRQFSNSRSEMNVSTLELGDSALYLCASNQDRGSTEAFFGQGTRLTVV.

The chain recombines TRBV15 with TRBJ1-5; D may be TRBD1 (5 bases). The germline V gene encodes CDR1 LNHNV and CDR2 YYDKDF (reference sequence). This CDR3 region has 15 residues. The ends were cut back, 0 bases at V and 7 bases at J, with 13 bases in the middle. CDR3 coding DNA: TGTGCCACCAGCAGAGATGGGCAGGGCTGGCAGCCCCAGCATTTT. This codes for CATSRDGQGWQPQHF.

Note on this clonotype: The junction does not match germline at one end; this may be a read error. This chain links TRBV29-1 with TRBJ2-7, with 7 bases identical to TRBD1. From germline, CDR1 is SQVTM and CDR2 ANQGSEA. The CDR3 totals 14 residues. The CDR3 is CCVEHRGSTYEQYF. As DNA, the CDR3 is TGCTGCGTTGAACACAGGGGTAGCACCTACGAGCAGTACTTC.

This clonotype showed up many times. The chain combines TRBV5-1 with TRBJ2-5; TRBD1 matches at 9 bases. The CDR3 runs to 13 residues. Germline V gene data show CDR1 as SGHRS and CDR2 as YFSETQ. After removal of 4 bases from V and 4 bases from J, the junction contained 2 bases not matched to a gene. The CDR3 loop reads CASSPGQGETQYF. The CDR3 DNA reads TGCGCCAGCAGCCCGGGACAGGGAGAGACCCAGTACTTC.

Many counts were recorded for this clonotype. This chain links TRBV20-1 with TRBJ2-1, with D perhaps TRBD2 (6 bases). This CDR3 contains 15 residues. V was pared by 0 bases and J by 0 bases, with 9 bases between. CDR1 and CDR2 (germline): DFQATT, SNEGSKA (reference sequence). The CDR3 region is CSARDAGSSYNEQFF. Written as DNA, the CDR3 is TGCAGTGCTAGAGATGCGGGGAGCTCCTACAATGAGCAGTTCTTC.

This clonotype was seen ten or more times. The rearrangement uses TRBV5-1 and TRBJ2-5, with 9 positions matching TRBD1. CDR1 and CDR2 from the germline V gene are SGHRS and YFSETQ. V lost 3 bases, J lost 4 bases, and 4 bases stayed unmatched. The CDR3 is 14 residues long. Written as DNA, the CDR3 is TGCGCCAGCAGCTGGGGACAGGGTGTAGAGACCCAGTACTTC. The encoded protein is CASSWGQGVETQYF. Filled out from reference TRBV5-1 and TRBJ2-5, the complete variable domain reads KAGVTQTPRYLIKTRGQQVTLSCSPISGHRSVSWYQQTPGQGLQFLFEYFSETQRNKGNFPGRFSGRQFSNSRSEMNVSTLELGDSALYLCASSWGQGVETQYFGPGTRLLVL.

This chain connects TRBV6-2 or TRBV6-3 to TRBJ2-4; the match to TRBD1 covers 8 bases. This CDR3 spans 18 amino acids. Unmatched junction bases numbered 12, after V lost 5 bases and J lost 0 bases. Germline V gene lookup returns CDR1 MNHEY and CDR2 SVGEGT. CDR3 coding DNA: TGTGCCAGCAGTCCCCTGGGGCAGGGGGCAAGAGCCAAAAACATTCAGTACTTC. The encoded protein is CASSPLGQGARAKNIQYF.